These 16 T cell receptor beta chains came from one sample sequenced in a study of OX40 agonist ivuxolimab in advanced cancers. TCRdb's table, derived via immunoSEQ multiplex PCR, lists solely in-frame clones and lacks some. The sample holds 77,000 or so clones, approximately 92% seen once. The sample here was CD4+ or CD8+ T cells sorted from blood, taken in a trial of the OX40 agonist ivuxolimab. The receptor set was obtained from an adult with an advanced solid tumor such as melanoma, head and neck, liver or kidney cancer.

This chain joins TRBV14 and TRBJ2-1; D remains ambiguous. Germline V gene lookup returns CDR1 SGHDN and CDR2 FVKESK. Trimming left V 3 bases short and J 9 bases short, with 15 bases between. This CDR3 is 14 amino acids long. DNA of the CDR3: TGTGCCAGCAGCCAGTATTACCAAAGGGTTGAGCAGTTCTTC. Protein: CASSQYYQRVEQFF.

The J gene is TRBJ1-1, the V gene TRBV11-2, with 7 nucleotides matching TRBD1. This CDR3 comprises 18 residues. CDR1 is SGHAT and CDR2 is FQNNGV in the germline V gene. Trimming took 5 bases from V and 0 from J; bases not matched to a gene: 15. In DNA, the CDR3 is TGTGCCAGCAGCCCACGACACAGGGGCCTCATCATGAACACTGAAGCTTTCTTT. Translation gives CASSPRHRGLIMNTEAFF.

CDR3 sequence (DNA): TGTGCCAGTAGTATAGGACAGGGCCCTGAAGCTTTCTTT. This sequence encodes CASSIGQGPEAFF. The chain employs TRBV19 and TRBJ1-1, with 7 nucleotides matching TRBD1. The CDR3 length is 13 residues. J gave up 6 bases and V 1 base, and 2 bases lay outside the gene matches. Germline CDR1 reads LNHDA; CDR2 reads SQIVND (reference sequence).

This chain uses TRBV5-1 with TRBJ1-1, with a weak D call TRBD1 (5 bases). The CDR3 is 14 residues long. With 0 bases removed from V and 6 bases from J, the gap between germline ends came to 12 bases. Germline-derived CDR1 and CDR2 are SGHRS and YFSETQ. CDR3 loop: CASSLEGARAEAFF. DNA for the CDR3: TGCGCCAGCAGCTTGGAAGGGGCTAGGGCTGAAGCTTTCTTT.

The sample holds one count of this clone. The chain links TRBV7-2 to TRBJ1-5; D not resolved. This CDR3 spans 15 amino acids. V lost 4 bases and J 0 bases, leaving 10 bases between the germline ends. Germline V gives CDR1 SGHTA, CDR2 FQGNSA. DNA for the CDR3: TGTGCCAGCAGCTGGACGGCATATAGCAATCAGCCCCAGCATTTT. Protein: CASSWTAYSNQPQHF.

V is TRBV11-3 and J is TRBJ2-6, with TRBD2 as a possible D gene (6 bases). Germline CDR1 is SGHNT and CDR2 is YENEEA. Trimming took 2 bases from V and 2 from J, leaving 7 bases between them. The CDR3 has 15 residues. DNA of the CDR3: TGTGCCAGCAGCTTATCGGGGGCTGGGGCCAACGTCCTGACTTTC. Translating gives CASSLSGAGANVLTF.

The rearrangement links TRBV14 to TRBJ2-6, with TRBD1 identical over 8 bases. Germline V CDR1 and CDR2: SGHDN, FVKESK. The CDR3 runs 18 residues. Germline trimming cut 1 base from V and 3 bases from J; bases unmatched to any gene: 8. CDR3 bases: TGTGCCAGCAGCCAAGCACAGGGGGGTGCCTTTGGGGCCAACGTCCTGACTTTC. Amino acid sequence: CASSQAQGGAFGANVLTF.

V and J are TRBV2 and TRBJ2-5, with a tentative D call TRBD1 (6 bases). V lost 7 bases and J lost 5, with 14 bases in between. The CDR3 is made up of 13 amino acids. Per the germline V gene, CDR1 is SNHLY and CDR2 is FYNNEI. The CDR3 DNA sequence: TGTGCCAGCACCGGGCAGGGGCGCGAGACCCAGTACTTC. It encodes CASTGQGRETQYF.

The chain couples TRBV28 to TRBJ2-7; D is perhaps TRBD1 (5 bases). Germline V CDR1 and CDR2: MDHEN, SYDVKM. Trimming stripped 7 bases from V and 2 bases from J, with 9 bases between. The CDR3 totals 12 residues. CDR3 sequence: CASTTGAYEQYF. In DNA form, the CDR3 reads TGTGCCAGCACAACAGGAGCCTACGAGCAGTACTTC. The full variable domain, its missing parts supplied by reference TRBV28 and TRBJ2-7, is DVKVTQSSRYLVKRTGEKVFLECVQDMDHENMFWYRQDPGLGLRLIYFSYDVKMKEKGDIPEGYSVSREKKERFSLILESASTNQTSMYLCASTTGAYEQYFGPGTRLTVT.

The chain combines TRBV19 with TRBJ1-2; TRBD1 is a possible D gene (5 bases). The germline V gene has CDR1 LNHDA and CDR2 SQIVND (reference sequence). The CDR3 runs 14 residues. The ends were cut back, 7 bases at V and 3 bases at J, with 15 bases in the middle. The CDR3 region is CASKDIQDDYGYTF. The CDR3 coding sequence is TGTGCCAGTAAGGACATCCAAGACGACTATGGCTACACCTTC.

This chain links TRBV19 with TRBJ1-5, with D possibly matching TRBD1 (5 bases). The CDR3 is made up of 15 amino acids. The germline gives CDR1 LNHDA, CDR2 SQIVND (reference sequence). The V gene lost 0 bases and the J gene lost 5 bases, with 11 bases spanning the gap. CDR3 sequence reads: CASSIERGTDQPQHF. In DNA form, the CDR3 reads TGTGCCAGTAGTATAGAGAGGGGTACGGATCAGCCCCAGCATTTT.

J is TRBJ1-1 and V is TRBV10-3; D gene ambiguous. Trimming removed 10 bases from V and 1 base from J, with 13 bases in between. Germline lookup yields CDR1 ENHRY and CDR2 SYGVKD. The CDR3 has 13 amino acids. This chain's CDR3 is CANRRQENTEAFF. In DNA, the CDR3 is TGTGCCAATCGGCGGCAGGAGAACACTGAAGCTTTCTTT.

The V gene is TRBV7-2, the J gene TRBJ1-1, with 8 bases matching TRBD1. The V segment lost 3 bases and the J segment 3 bases; nucleotides outside the gene matches: 0. Germline V CDR1 and CDR2: SGHTA, FQGNSA. This CDR3 is 13 amino acids long. CDR3 region: CASSLDRDTEAFF. CDR3 in DNA: TGTGCCAGCAGCTTGGACAGGGACACTGAAGCTTTCTTT.

This clone was picked up a small number of times. The gene calls are TRBV28 and TRBJ1-2; D is unresolved. Germline CDR1 MDHEN, CDR2 SYDVKM. The CDR3 spans 11 residues. Deletions cut 3 bases from V and 6 bases from J, with 5 bases between. DNA for the CDR3: TGTGCCAGCAGTTTCCGGGATGGCTACACCTTC. Residues: CASSFRDGYTF.

The chain uses TRBV6-6 and TRBJ1-2, with D unresolved. The germline CDR1 and CDR2 sequences are MNHNY and SVGAGI (reference sequence). CDR3 length equals 14 residues. The V gene lost 2 bases and the J gene lost 0 bases, with 7 bases spanning the gap. This CDR3 reads CASSYQRPNYGYTF. The CDR3, as DNA: TGTGCCAGCAGTTACCAGAGACCTAACTATGGCTACACCTTC.

The CDR3 reads CASSAPAGGGNSPLHF. Here the CDR3 DNA reads TGTGCCAGCAGTGCACCCGCCGGGGGGGGGAATTCACCCCTCCACTTT. The chain is built from TRBV6-4 and TRBJ1-6, with D possibly matching TRBD1 (5 bases). CDR3 length: 16 residues. V was pared by 4 bases and J by 7 bases, with 17 bases between. Per germline, CDR1 MRHNA and CDR2 SNTAGT.